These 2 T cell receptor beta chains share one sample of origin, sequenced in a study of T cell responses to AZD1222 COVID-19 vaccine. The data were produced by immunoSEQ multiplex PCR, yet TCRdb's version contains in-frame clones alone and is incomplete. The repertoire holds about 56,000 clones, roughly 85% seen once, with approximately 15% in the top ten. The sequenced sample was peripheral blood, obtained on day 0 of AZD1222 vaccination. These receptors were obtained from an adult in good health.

The CDR3 bases are TGCAGCGTTTCAGACAGGGCTATAGGGAATGAGCAGTTCTTC. Translated: CSVSDRAIGNEQFF. This chain links TRBV29-1 with TRBJ2-1, with 7 bases that match TRBD1. With V trimmed by 5 bases and J by 7 bases, 11 bases remained unmatched. The CDR3 is made up of 14 amino acids. The V gene's germline CDR1 is SQVTM and CDR2 ANQGSEA.

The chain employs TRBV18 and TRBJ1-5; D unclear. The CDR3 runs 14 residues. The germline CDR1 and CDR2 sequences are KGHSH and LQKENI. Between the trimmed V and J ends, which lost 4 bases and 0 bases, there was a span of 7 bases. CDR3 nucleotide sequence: TGTGCCAGCTCACGAGGGCTTAGCAATCAGCCCCAGCATTTT. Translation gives CASSRGLSNQPQHF.